This record covers a single TCR beta chain. Its matching antigen is unknown. The record originates from a study of T cells in Graves' hyperthyroidism and ophthalmopathy. Study observations and caveats: The majority of expanded thyroid clonotypes above 0.001 also appeared in blood.

In patients aged 18 to 65, hyperthyroidism was newly diagnosed, with duration under 2 months. Exclusion followed for patients with uncontrolled infection, other autoimmune disease, pregnancy or lactation. Thyroid ultrasound and orbital computed tomography, with clinical symptoms and serum thyroxine and TRAb, informed diagnoses. The CDR3 has 16 residues. V lost 5 bases, J lost 5 bases, and 14 bases stayed unmatched. Germline V gives CDR1 SGHTA, CDR2 FQGNSA. It was RNA transcripts that yielded the amplified TCR beta CDR3 regions. In the first-round RT-PCR of the TCR CDR3, the HTBI primer set was used. TCRdb reprocessed the multiplex PCR reads via MiXCR and lists one record per CDR3 protein. The data hold a few hundred thousand distinct CDR3 sequences, with about 43% observed a single time.

This TCR was recovered from a woman younger than 30 with Graves' hyperthyroidism. Sequenced material: peripheral blood or thyroid tissue (not recorded which). V gene TRBV7-2 combines with J gene TRBJ1-1; TRBD1 matches 7 bases. CDR3 coding DNA: TGTGCCAGCAGCCCCGGGAATACAGGGGCTAGGACTGAAGCTTTCTTT. Protein sequence: CASSPGNTGARTEAFF.